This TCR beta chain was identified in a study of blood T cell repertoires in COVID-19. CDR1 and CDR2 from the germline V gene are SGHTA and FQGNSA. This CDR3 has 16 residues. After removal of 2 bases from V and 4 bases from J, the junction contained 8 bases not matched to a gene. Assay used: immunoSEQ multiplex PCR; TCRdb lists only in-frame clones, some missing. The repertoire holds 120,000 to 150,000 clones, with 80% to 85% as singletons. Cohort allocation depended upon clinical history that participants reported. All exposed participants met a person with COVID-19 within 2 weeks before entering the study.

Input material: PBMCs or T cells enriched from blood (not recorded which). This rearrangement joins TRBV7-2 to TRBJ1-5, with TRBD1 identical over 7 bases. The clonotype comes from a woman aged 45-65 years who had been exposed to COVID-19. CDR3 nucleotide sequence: TGTGCCAGCAGCTTAAGACAGGGACGGCCTAATCAGCCCCAGCATTTT. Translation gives CASSLRQGRPNQPQHF.